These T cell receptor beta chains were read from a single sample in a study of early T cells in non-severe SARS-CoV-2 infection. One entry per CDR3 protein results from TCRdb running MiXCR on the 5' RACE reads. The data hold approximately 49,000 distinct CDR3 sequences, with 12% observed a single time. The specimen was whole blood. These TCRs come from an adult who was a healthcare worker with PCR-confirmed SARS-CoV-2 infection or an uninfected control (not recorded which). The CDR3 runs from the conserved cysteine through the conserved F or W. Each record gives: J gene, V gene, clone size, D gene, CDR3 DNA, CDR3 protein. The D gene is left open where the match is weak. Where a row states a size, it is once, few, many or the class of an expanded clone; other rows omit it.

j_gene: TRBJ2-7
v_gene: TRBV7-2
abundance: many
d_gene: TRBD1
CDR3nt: TGTGCCAGCAGCCGCGGGACAGGGGGTTCGAACTTC
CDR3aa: CASSRGTGGSNF

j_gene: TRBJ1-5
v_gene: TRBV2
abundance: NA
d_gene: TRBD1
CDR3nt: TGTGCCAGCAGACAGGGACAGGGAAGGAATCAGCCCCAGCATTTT
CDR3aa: CASRQGQGRNQPQHF

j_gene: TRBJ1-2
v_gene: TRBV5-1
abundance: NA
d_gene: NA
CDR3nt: TGCGCCAGCAGCTTGGACACTGGCTACACCTTC
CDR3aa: CASSLDTGYTF

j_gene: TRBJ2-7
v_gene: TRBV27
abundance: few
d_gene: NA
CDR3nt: TGTGCCAGCAGCGCTAGCTCCTACGAGCAGTACTTC
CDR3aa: CASSASSYEQYF

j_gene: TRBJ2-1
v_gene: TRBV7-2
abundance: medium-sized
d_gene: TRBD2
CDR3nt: TGTGCCAGCAGCCCTAGGACTAGCGGATGGTTCTTC
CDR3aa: CASSPRTSGWFF

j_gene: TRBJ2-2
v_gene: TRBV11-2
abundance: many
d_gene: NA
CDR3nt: TGTGCCAGCAGCTTAGAGGGGGCCGGGGAGCTGTTTTTT
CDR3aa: CASSLEGAGELFF

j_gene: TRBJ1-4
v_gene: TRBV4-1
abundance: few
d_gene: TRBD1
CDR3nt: TGCGCCAGCAGCCAAGGTTGGGGGACAGGGGATGAAAAACTGTTTTTT
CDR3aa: CASSQGWGTGDEKLFF

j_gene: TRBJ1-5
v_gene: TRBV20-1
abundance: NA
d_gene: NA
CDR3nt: TGCAGTGCCCGGAGGGGCAGCAATCAGCCCCAGCATTTT
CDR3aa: CSARRGSNQPQHF

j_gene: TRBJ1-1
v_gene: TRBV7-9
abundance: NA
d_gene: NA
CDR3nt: TGTGCCAGCAGCTTTGGGCAGCTCGCTTTCTTT
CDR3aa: CASSFGQLAFF

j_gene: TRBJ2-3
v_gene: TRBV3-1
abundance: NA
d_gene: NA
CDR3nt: TGTGCCAGCAGACTGAATCCCACAGATACGCAGTATTTT
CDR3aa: CASRLNPTDTQYF

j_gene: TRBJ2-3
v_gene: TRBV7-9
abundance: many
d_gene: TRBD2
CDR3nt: TGTGCCAGCAGCTTCGGACTAGCGGGCAACACAGATACGCAGTATTTT
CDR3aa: CASSFGLAGNTDTQYF

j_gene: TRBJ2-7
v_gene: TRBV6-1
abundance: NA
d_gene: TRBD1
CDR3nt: TGTGCCAGCACCAGACAGGGATCCGTGCAGTACTTC
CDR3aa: CASTRQGSVQYF

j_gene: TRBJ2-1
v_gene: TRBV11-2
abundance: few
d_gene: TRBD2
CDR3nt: TGTGCCAGCAGCTTAGCTCGATGGCGGGGGGGCCGGTTCTACAATGAGCAGTTCTTC
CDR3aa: CASSLARWRGGRFYNEQFF

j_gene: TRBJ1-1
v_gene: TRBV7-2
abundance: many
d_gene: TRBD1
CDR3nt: TGTGCCAGCAGCCAGGGACAGAGGTACACTGAAGCTTTCTTT
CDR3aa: CASSQGQRYTEAFF

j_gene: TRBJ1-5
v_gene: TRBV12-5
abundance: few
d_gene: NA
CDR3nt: TGTGCTCGACGGCGGACAGGCAATCAGCCCCAGCATTTT
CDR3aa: CARRRTGNQPQHF

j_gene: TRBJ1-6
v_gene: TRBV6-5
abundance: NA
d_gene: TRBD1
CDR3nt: TGTGCCAGCAGGACAGGGGTCTCAAGTTCACCCCTCCACTTT
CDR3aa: CASRTGVSSSPLHF

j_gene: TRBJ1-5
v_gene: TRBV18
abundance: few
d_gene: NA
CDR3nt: TGTGCCAGCTCACCACAGGGTGGAGATAGCAATCAGCCCCAGCATTTT
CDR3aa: CASSPQGGDSNQPQHF

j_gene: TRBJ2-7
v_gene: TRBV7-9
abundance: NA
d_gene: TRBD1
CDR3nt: TGTGCCAGCAGCCCCAGGACAGGCCTCTCCTACGAGCAGTACTTC
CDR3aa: CASSPRTGLSYEQYF

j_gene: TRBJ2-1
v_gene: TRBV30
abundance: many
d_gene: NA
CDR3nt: TGTGCCTGGAGTACGTCTAGCATCTACAATGAGCAGTTCTTC
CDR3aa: CAWSTSSIYNEQFF

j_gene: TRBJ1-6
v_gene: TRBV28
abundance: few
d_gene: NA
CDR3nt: TGTGCCAGCAGTACACGGCTTAAGCCTAATTCACCCCTCCACTTT
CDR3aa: CASSTRLKPNSPLHF

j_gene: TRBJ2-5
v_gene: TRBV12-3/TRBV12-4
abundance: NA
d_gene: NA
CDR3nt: TGTGCCAGCAGTTTAGAAGGTCGGGCCCAGTACTTC
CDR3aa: CASSLEGRAQYF

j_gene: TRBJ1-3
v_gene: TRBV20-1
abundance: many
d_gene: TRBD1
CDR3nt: TGCAGTGCTCAAGACAGGGGTTCTGGAAACACCATATATTTT
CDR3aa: CSAQDRGSGNTIYF

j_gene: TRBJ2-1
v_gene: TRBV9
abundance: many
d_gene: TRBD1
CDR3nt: TGTGCCAGCAGCGTAGGACAGGGGGCATACAATGAGCAGTTCTTC
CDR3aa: CASSVGQGAYNEQFF

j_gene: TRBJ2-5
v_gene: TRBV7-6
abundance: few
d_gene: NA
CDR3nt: TGTGCCAGCAGCCCCGGGACCCTCCAAGAGACCCAGTACTTC
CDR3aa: CASSPGTLQETQYF

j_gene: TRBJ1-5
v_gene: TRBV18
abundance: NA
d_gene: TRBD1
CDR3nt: TGTGCCAGCTCAATGGGACAGGGAGGACAGCCCCAGCATTTT
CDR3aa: CASSMGQGGQPQHF

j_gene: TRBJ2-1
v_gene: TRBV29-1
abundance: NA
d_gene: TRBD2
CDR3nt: TGCAGCGCTTCAACTAGCGGGGGGGCTAATGAGCAGTTCTTC
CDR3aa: CSASTSGGANEQFF

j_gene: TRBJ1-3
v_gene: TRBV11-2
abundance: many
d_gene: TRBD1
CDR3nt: TGTGCCGCCCGACCGGGACAGGGAAGAAACACCATATATTTT
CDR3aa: CAARPGQGRNTIYF

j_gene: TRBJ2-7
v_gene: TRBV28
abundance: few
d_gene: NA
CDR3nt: TGTGCCAGCGGCAACAGGGTCGCCTACGAGCAGTACTTC
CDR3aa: CASGNRVAYEQYF

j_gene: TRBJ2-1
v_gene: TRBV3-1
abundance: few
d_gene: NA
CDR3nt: TGTGCCAGCAGCCAGGGTACGTCCTACAATGAGCAGTTCTTC
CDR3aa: CASSQGTSYNEQFF

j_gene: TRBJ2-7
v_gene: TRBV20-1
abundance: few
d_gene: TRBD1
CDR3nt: TGCAGTGCTAGAACCGCCGGGACAGTGGTCTACGAGCAGTACTTC
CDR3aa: CSARTAGTVVYEQYF

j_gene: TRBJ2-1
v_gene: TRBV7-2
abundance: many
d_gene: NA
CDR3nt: TGTGCCAGCAGCTTAGTGGGATTCTCCTACAATGAGCAGTTCTTC
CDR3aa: CASSLVGFSYNEQFF

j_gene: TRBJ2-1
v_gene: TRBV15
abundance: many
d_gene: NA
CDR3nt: TGTGCCACCAGCAGAGATGGTTCCGGGTTGTCCTACAATGAGCAGTTCTTC
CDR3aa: CATSRDGSGLSYNEQFF

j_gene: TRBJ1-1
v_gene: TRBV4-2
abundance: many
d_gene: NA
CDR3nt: TGTGCCAGCAGCCAAGCCTTGACGGGGAACACTGAAGCTTTCTTT
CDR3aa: CASSQALTGNTEAFF

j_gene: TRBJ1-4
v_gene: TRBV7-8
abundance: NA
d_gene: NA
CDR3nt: TGTGCCAGCACCCCTCCGGAAGCTACAACTAATGAAAAACTGTTTTTT
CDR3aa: CASTPPEATTNEKLFF

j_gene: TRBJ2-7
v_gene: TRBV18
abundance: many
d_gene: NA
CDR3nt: TGTGCCAGCTCACCCGGGACCCACTACGAGCAGTACTTC
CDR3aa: CASSPGTHYEQYF

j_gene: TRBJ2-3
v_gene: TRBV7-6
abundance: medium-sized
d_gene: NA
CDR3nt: TGTGCCAGCAGCTTAACCCGTCCAGATACGCAGTATTTT
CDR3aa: CASSLTRPDTQYF

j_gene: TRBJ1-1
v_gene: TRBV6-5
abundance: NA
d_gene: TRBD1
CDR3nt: TGTGCCAGCTATTCTACGGCAGGGGGCACTGAAGCTTTCTTT
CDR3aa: CASYSTAGGTEAFF

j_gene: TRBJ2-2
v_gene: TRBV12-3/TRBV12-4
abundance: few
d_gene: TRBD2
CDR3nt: TGTGCCAGCAGGGGACTAGCAGACACCGGGGAGCTGTTTTTT
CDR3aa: CASRGLADTGELFF

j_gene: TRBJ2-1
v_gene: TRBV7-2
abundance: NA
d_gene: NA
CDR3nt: TGTGCCAGCAGCTCGACAGCCTACAATGAGCAGTTCTTC
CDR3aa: CASSSTAYNEQFF

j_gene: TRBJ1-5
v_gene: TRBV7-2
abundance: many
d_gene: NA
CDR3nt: TGTGCCAGCAGCTTAGGGGCGGATCAGCCCCAGCATTTT
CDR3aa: CASSLGADQPQHF

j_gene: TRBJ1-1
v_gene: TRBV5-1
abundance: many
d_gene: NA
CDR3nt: TGCGCCAGCAGCTTGGGGGGCGCGGTGAACACTGAAGCTTTCTTT
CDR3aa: CASSLGGAVNTEAFF

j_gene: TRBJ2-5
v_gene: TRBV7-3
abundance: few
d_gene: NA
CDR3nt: TGTGCCAGCAGCTTAACGGGAGGATGGTCCCAAGAGACCCAGTACTTC
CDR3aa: CASSLTGGWSQETQYF

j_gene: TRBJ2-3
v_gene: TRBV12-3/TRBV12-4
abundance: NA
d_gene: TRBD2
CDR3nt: TGTGCCAGCAAAAAGGGACTAGACACAGATACGCAGTATTTT
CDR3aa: CASKKGLDTDTQYF

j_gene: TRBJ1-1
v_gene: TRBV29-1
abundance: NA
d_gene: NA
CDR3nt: TGCAGCGCCGGGACGTCTAGGGCTGAAGCTTTCTTT
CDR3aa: CSAGTSRAEAFF

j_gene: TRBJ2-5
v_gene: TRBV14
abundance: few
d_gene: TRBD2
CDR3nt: TGTGCCAGCAGCCAAGATTTGGGACTAGCGGGGAGGCAAGAGACCCAGTACTTC
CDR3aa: CASSQDLGLAGRQETQYF

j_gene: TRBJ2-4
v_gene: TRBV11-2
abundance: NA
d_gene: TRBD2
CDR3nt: TGTGCCAGCAGCTCGGTTATGACTAGCGGAGCCAAAAACATTCAGTACTTC
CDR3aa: CASSSVMTSGAKNIQYF

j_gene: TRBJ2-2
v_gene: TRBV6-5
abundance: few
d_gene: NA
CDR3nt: TGTGCCAGCAGTTACGAGTTGGGGGAGTTCGACACCGGGGAGCTGTTTTTT
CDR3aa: CASSYELGEFDTGELFF

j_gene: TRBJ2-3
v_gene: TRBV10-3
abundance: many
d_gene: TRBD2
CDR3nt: TGTGCCATCAGTGAGACTAGCGGGACAGATACGCAGTATTTT
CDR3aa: CAISETSGTDTQYF

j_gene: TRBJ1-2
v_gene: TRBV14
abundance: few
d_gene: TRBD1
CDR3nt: TGTGCCAGCAGCCAGGAGGGACAGTTCTTTGATGGCTACACCTTC
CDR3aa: CASSQEGQFFDGYTF

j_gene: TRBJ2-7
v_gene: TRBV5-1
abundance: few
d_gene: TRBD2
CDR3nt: TGCGCCAGCAGTCGGGTCGGCGGGAGCTCCTACGAGCAGTACTTC
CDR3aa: CASSRVGGSSYEQYF

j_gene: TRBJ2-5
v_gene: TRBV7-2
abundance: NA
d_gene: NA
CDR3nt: TGTGCCAGCAGCTTAACCCAACATATCCAAGAGACCCAGTACTTC
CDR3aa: CASSLTQHIQETQYF

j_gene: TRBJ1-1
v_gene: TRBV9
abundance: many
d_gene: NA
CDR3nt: TGTGCCAGCAGCGTAGGTGGGCAGCTGAACACTGAAGCTTTCTTT
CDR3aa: CASSVGGQLNTEAFF

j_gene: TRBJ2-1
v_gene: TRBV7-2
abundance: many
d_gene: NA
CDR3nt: TGTGCCAGCAGCTCCCCCCTCGACGATGAGCAGTTCTTC
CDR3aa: CASSSPLDDEQFF

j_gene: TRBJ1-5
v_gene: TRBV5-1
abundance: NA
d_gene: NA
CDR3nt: TGCGCCAGCAGCTTTGGGGACATAGGTAGCAATCAGCCCCAGCATTTT
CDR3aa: CASSFGDIGSNQPQHF

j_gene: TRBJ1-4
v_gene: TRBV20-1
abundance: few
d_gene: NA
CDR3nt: TGCAGTGCCCCCAAGATTGCAACTAATGAAAAACTGTTTTTT
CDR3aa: CSAPKIATNEKLFF